The clone carrying this T cell receptor (beta chain) was seen more than once but under ten times. These data come from a study of memory CD4+ T cells and cytomegalovirus serostatus. As for the study in general: Healthy Belgian adult donors included about nine CMV-positive and around 25 CMV-negative people.

The CDR3 runs to 13 residues. Germline V gene lookup returns CDR1 MNHNS and CDR2 SASEGT. The ends were cut back, 6 bases at V and 3 bases at J, with 12 bases in the middle. The sort gate was single viable CD3+CD4+CD8-CD45RO+ cells for memory CD4+ T cells. Assay: immunoSEQ multiplex PCR; the TCRdb copy retains only in-frame clones and omits some. This sample yields 50,000 or so clones, of which roughly 74% are seen a single time; 1.2% belongs to the top ten. This sequence joins TRBV6-1 and TRBJ2-7, with D maybe TRBD1 (6 bases). Sequencing input: memory CD4+ T cells from blood. The source of this sequence is an adult in good health and CMV-seropositive. CDR3 region: CASSYLQGYEQYF. The CDR3 DNA sequence: TGTGCCAGCAGCTACTTACAGGGCTACGAGCAGTACTTC.